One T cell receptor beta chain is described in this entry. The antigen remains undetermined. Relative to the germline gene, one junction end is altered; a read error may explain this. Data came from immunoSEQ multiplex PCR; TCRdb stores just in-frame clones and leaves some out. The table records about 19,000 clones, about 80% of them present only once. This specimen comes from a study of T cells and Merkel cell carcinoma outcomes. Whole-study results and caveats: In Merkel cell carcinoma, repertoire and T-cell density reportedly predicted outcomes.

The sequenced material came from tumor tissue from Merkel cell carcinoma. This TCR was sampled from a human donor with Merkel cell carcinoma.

CDR3: CANGPGTSTDTQYF. CDR3 sequence (DNA): TGTGCTAATGGTCCCGGGACGAGCACAGATACGCAGTATTTT. J is TRBJ2-3 and V is TRBV12-5, with D possibly being TRBD1 or TRBD2 (5 bases each). The CDR3 has 14 residues. In germline, CDR1 is LGHNT, CDR2 FRNRAP.